This T cell receptor (beta chain) was identified during a study of blood T cell repertoires in COVID-19. Study-wide context: In each case, the material was cDNA or gDNA derived from T cells, B-cell-depleted T cells, or PBMCs.

Authors' methods: Amplification of reference gene primers was used by the study to estimate nucleated cell counts. Here immunoSEQ multiplex PCR was the method, and the copy in TCRdb shows in-frame clones only, minus some. V and J calls and clone size are as listed in that table; D and trimming were resolved from the DNA. Found here are 130,000 or so clones, over 80% of them singletons; the top ten hold about 10%. Looked up from germline, CDR1 is LNHDA and CDR2 is SQIVND (reference sequence). Unmatched junction bases numbered 12, after V lost 5 bases and J lost 0 bases. CDR3 length equals 17 residues.

V is TRBV19 and J is TRBJ1-1, with 7 positions matching TRBD1. This receptor was taken from a man in his sixties with active or convalescent COVID-19. The material sequenced was peripheral blood. The CDR3 region has the DNA TGTGCCAGTAGTCCCATACAGGGGCTAATTATGAACACTGAAGCTTTCTTT. Amino acids: CASSPIQGLIMNTEAFF.